This T cell receptor beta chain comes out of a study of cytomegalovirus exposure and HLA in healthy donors. Whole-study findings and limits: Analyses of presence/absence relied on an assumption of roughly uniform sequencing depth across donors. Follow-up analysis later connected one missense variant in DCLRE1C with trimming of TCR beta V- and J-genes. Equally common other TCR beta chains were less clonally expanded than HLA-associated ones, a later analysis found.

Worth noting for this clone: Its specificity is unknown.

In the PCR, 60 Vbeta and 13 Jbeta primers were used. Clones were read by immunoSEQ multiplex PCR, and TCRdb kept only the in-frame ones, dropping some. Of approximately 100,000 clones listed, around 79% are singletons. The V gene's germline CDR1 is MNHNS and CDR2 SASEGT. With 6 bases removed from V and 3 bases from J, the gap between germline ends came to 18 bases. CDR3 length equals 16 residues. This rearrangement joins TRBV6-1 to TRBJ1-5; D perhaps matches TRBD1 (6 bases). The sequence derives from a man in his 60s in good health and CMV-seropositive. Sequencing input: PBMCs. CDR3: CASRETGNKDNQPQHF. As DNA, the CDR3 is TGTGCCAGCAGGGAAACAGGGAACAAGGACAATCAGCCCCAGCATTTT.